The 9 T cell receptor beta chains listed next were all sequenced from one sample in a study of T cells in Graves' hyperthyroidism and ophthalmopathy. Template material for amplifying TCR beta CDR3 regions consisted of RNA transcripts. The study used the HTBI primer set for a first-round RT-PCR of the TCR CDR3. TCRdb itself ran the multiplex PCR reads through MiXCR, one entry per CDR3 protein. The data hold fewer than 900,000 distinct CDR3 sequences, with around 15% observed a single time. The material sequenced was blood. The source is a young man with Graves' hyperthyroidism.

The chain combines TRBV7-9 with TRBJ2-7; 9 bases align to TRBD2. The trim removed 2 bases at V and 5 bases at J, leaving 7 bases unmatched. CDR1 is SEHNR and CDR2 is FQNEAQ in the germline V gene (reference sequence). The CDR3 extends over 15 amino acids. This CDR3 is CASSLQLAGGNEQYF. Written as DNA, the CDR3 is TGTGCCAGCAGCTTACAACTAGCGGGTGGGAACGAGCAGTACTTC.

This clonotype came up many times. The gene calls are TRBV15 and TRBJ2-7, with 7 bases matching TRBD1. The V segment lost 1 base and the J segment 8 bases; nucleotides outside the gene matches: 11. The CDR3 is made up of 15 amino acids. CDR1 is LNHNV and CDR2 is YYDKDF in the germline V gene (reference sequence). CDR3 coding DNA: TGTGCCACCAGCAGAGGTTTTGGGACAGCCACCCAGCAGTACTTC. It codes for CATSRGFGTATQQYF.

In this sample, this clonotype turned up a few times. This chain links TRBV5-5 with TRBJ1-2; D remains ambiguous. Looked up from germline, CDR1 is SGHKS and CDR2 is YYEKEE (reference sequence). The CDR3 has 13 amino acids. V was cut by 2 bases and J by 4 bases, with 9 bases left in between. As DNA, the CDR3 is TGTGCCAGCAGCTTCGACGGCTTCTATGGCTACACCTTC. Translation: CASSFDGFYGYTF. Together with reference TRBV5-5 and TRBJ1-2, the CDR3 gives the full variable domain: DAGVTQSPTHLIKTRGQQVTLRCSPISGHKSVSWYQQVLGQGPQFIFQYYEKEERGRGNFPDRFSARQFPNYSSELNVNALLLGDSALYLCASSFDGFYGYTFGSGTRLTVV.

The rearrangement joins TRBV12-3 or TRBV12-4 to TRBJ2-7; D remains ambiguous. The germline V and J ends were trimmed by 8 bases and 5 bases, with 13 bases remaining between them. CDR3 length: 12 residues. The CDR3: CASPGPVHEQYF. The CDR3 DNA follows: TGTGCCAGCCCCGGGCCCGTCCACGAGCAGTACTTC.

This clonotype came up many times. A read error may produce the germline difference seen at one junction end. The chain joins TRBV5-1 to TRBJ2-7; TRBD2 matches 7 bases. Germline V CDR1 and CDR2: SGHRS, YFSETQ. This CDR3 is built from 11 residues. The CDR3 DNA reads TGTGCCAGCAGCTGGGGGGGCGAGCAGTACTTC. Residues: CASSWGGEQYF.

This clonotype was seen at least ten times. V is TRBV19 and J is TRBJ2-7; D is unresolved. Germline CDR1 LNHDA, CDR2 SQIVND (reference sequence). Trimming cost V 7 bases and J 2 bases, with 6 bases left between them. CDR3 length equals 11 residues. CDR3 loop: CASTPPYEQYF. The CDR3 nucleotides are TGTGCCAGTACCCCTCCCTACGAGCAGTACTTC.

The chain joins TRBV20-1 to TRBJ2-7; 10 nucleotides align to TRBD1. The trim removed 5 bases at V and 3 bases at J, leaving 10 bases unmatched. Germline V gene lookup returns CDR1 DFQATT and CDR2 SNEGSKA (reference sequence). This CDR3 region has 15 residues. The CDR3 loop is CSAYTGTGASYEQYF. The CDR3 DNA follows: TGCAGTGCTTACACCGGGACAGGGGCAAGCTACGAGCAGTACTTC.

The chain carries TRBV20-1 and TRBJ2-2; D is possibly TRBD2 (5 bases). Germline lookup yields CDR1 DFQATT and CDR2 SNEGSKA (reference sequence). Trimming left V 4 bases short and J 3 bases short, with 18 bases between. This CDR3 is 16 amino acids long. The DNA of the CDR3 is TGCAGTGCTACCCCGGACGGGAATCGAGACACCGGGGAGCTGTTTTTT. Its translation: CSATPDGNRDTGELFF.

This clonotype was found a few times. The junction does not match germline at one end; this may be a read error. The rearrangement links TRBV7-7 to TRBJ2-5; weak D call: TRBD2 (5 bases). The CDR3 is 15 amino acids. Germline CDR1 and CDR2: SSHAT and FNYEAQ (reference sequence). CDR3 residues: CASSLASQNFGTQYF. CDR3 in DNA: TGTGCTAGCAGCTTAGCGAGTCAGAACTTCGGGACCCAGTACTTC.